A single sample is the source of the 5 T cell receptor beta chains below, sequenced in a study of T cells in Graves' hyperthyroidism and ophthalmopathy. TCR beta CDR3 sequences were amplified from RNA transcripts. In the first-round RT-PCR of the TCR CDR3, the HTBI primer set was used. A single record per CDR3 protein comes from TCRdb applying MiXCR to the multiplex PCR reads. The repertoire holds roughly 500,000 distinct CDR3 sequences, around 43% seen once, with about two fifths in the top ten. The sequenced sample was peripheral blood or thyroid tissue (not recorded which). The receptors originated from an adult woman with Graves' disease, either hyperthyroidism or ophthalmopathy (not recorded which).

There are many counts of this clonotype. This chain joins TRBV2 and TRBJ1-2, with 8 bases identical to TRBD1. V shed 7 bases, J shed 0 bases, and the junction held 4 bases outside the gene matches. The CDR3 covers 14 residues. In germline, CDR1 is SNHLY, CDR2 FYNNEI. The DNA of the CDR3 is TGTGCCAGCATTCCGGGACAGGCTAACTATGGCTACACCTTC. Its translation is CASIPGQANYGYTF.

There are a few counts of this clonotype. V gene TRBV2 combines with J gene TRBJ1-1; D is possibly TRBD1 (6 bases). V lost 8 bases and J 2 bases, leaving 15 bases between the germline ends. The CDR3 contains 14 residues. The germline V gene encodes CDR1 SNHLY and CDR2 FYNNEI. The CDR3 DNA reads TGTGCCAGCTCGGAGGGGGTCTCCAACACTGAAGCTTTCTTT. Amino acid sequence: CASSEGVSNTEAFF. Variable domain in full (rest from reference TRBV2 and TRBJ1-1): EPEVTQTPSHQVTQMGQEVILRCVPISNHLYFYWYRQILGQKVEFLVSFYNNEISEKSEIFDDQFSVERPDGSNFTLKIRSTKLEDSAMYFCASSEGVSNTEAFFGQGTRLTVV.

This clonotype was observed a single time. V and J are TRBV7-9 and TRBJ1-5; 7 bases line up with TRBD1. The CDR3 is made up of 12 amino acids. V shed 6 bases and J 15 bases; nucleotides not matched to a gene: 11. Germline lookup yields CDR1 SEHNR and CDR2 FQNEAQ (reference sequence). The CDR3 DNA follows: TGTGCCAGCAGTCACCGGGACAGCCTTCGGCATTTT. This codes for CASSHRDSLRHF.

At least ten counts were recorded for this clonotype. CDR3 in amino acids: CSARRRGGNQPQHF. The CDR3 DNA follows: TGCAGTGCTAGACGGAGGGGCGGCAATCAGCCCCAGCATTTT. The V gene is TRBV20-1, the J gene TRBJ1-5; D is possibly TRBD1 (5 bases). The CDR3 consists of 14 residues. Trimming stripped 2 bases from V and 2 bases from J, with 10 bases between. Germline V gene sequence: CDR1 DFQATT, CDR2 SNEGSKA (reference sequence).

The chain employs TRBV3-1 and TRBJ1-2; perhaps TRBD1 as D (5 bases). CDR3 size: 15 residues. The germline CDR1 and CDR2 sequences are LGHDT and YNNKEL (reference sequence). V was pared by 3 bases and J by 6 bases, with 17 bases between. CDR3 nucleotide sequence: TGTGCCAGCAGCCAGGCCCGCCTGGGGGTGGATGGCTACACCTTC. Translated: CASSQARLGVDGYTF.